The subject of this entry is one T cell receptor beta chain. J lost 0 bases, V lost 5 bases, and 4 bases had no gene match. CDR3 length: 15 residues. Germline V gene data show CDR1 as DFQATT and CDR2 as SNEGSKA (reference sequence). The data stem from a study of T-cell memory formation after mild COVID-19. TCRdb re-analysed the 5' RACE reads in MiXCR, keeping a single row per CDR3 protein. Here the sample spans about 430,000 distinct CDR3 sequences, roughly a quarter being singletons. The chain has TRBV20-1 and TRBJ2-2, with 9 bases identical to TRBD1. The receptor was derived from an adult woman who had mild COVID-19 (a few samples of this study predate the infection). Cell type and time point are not known. Sequencing input: PBMCs or a T cell subset sorted from them (not recorded which). CDR3: CSAGQGFSNTGELFF. The CDR3 DNA sequence: TGCAGTGCTGGACAGGGGTTTTCGAACACCGGGGAGCTGTTTTTT.